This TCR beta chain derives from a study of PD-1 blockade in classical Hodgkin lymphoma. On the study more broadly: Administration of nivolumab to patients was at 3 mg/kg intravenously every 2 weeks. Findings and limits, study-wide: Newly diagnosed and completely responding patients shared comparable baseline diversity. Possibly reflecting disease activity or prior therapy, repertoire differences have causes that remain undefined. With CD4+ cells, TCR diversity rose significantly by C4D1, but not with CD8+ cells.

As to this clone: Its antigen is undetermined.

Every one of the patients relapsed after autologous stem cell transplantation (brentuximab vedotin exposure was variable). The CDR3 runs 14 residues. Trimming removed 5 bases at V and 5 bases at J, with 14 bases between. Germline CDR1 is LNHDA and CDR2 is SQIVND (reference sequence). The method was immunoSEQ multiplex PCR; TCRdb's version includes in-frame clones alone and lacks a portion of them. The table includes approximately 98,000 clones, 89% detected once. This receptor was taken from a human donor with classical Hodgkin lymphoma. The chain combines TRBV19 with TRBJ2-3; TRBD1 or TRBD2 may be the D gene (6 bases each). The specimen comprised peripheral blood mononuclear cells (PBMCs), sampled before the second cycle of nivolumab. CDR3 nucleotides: TGTGCCAGTAGTTACGGGGGCAAGGGAGATACGCAGTATTTT. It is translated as CASSYGGKGDTQYF.